This is a list of T cell receptor beta chains from one sample in a study of CD8+ T cells in alopecia areata. Profiled with immunoSEQ multiplex PCR; TCRdb holds only in-frame clones, not every one. In the table there are under 150,000 clones, more than 45% of which are singletons. The sample here was CD4+ T cells sorted from blood, taken at week 4, from a patient treated with tofacitinib. These receptors were obtained from a human donor with alopecia areata. The CDR3 runs from the conserved cysteine through the conserved F or W. Each record gives: V gene, D gene, clone size, J gene, CDR3 DNA, CDR3 protein. The D gene is left open where the match is weak. Clone size is given for some rows only: seen once, a few or many times, or a class if the clone is expanded.

TRBV6-1,.,once,TRBJ1-2,TGTGCCAGCAGTTTGACGGGAAACTATGGCTACACCTTC,CASSLTGNYGYTF
TRBV20-1,.,.,TRBJ2-1,TGCAGTGCTAGCCCAAGGAATGAGCAGTTCTTC,CSASPRNEQFF
TRBV5-1,TRBD1,.,TRBJ2-5,TGTGCCAGCTCATTCGCCGGGACAGGGCTCCAAGAGACCCAGTACTTC,CASSFAGTGLQETQYF
TRBV5-4,TRBD1,many,TRBJ1-4,TGTGCCAGCAGCAACCCCGATGGAGGGGGCCGGGAAAAACTGTTTTTT,CASSNPDGGGREKLFF
TRBV27,.,.,TRBJ2-7,TGTGCCACCCCGAAGGGCTCCTACGAGCAGTACTTC,CATPKGSYEQYF
TRBV6-5,.,.,TRBJ2-7,TGTGCCAGCACCCCGGACAGCTACGAGCAGTACTTC,CASTPDSYEQYF
TRBV27,.,.,TRBJ1-6,TGTGCCAGCAGTTTTTCGGTCGTTAATTCACCCCTCCACTTT,CASSFSVVNSPLHF
TRBV30,.,few,TRBJ2-5,TGTGCCTGGAGTGTACATCGTACGGGTTCAGAGACCCAGTACTTC,CAWSVHRTGSETQYF
TRBV30,.,.,TRBJ2-3,TGTGCCTGGGAGGGGACGGGAGTCACAGATACGCAGTATTTT,CAWEGTGVTDTQYF
TRBV5-4,.,.,TRBJ1-6,TGTGCCAGCAGCTTCACGGGACATGGCTCACCCCTCCACTTT,CASSFTGHGSPLHF
TRBV9,TRBD2,.,TRBJ2-3,TGTGCCAGCAGCTACGGGCCAAGCGGGGGCACAGATACGCAGTATTTT,CASSYGPSGGTDTQYF
TRBV27,.,few,TRBJ2-3,TGTGCCAGCACCTACAGTGACACAGATACGCAGTATTTT,CASTYSDTDTQYF
TRBV6-6,TRBD2,.,TRBJ2-7,TGTGCCAGCAGCCTTATCCTAACTAGCGGGAACTACGAGCAGTACTTC,CASSLILTSGNYEQYF
TRBV30,.,.,TRBJ2-3,TGTGCCTGGAGCGACGGACTCTCCGCGTATTTT,CAWSDGLSAYF
TRBV19,.,.,TRBJ2-2,TGTGCCAGTAGTATAAGACCGAACACCGGGGAGCTGTTTTTT,CASSIRPNTGELFF
TRBV29-1,.,few,TRBJ2-6,TGCAGCGTTGCGCCGGGGAGAGGGGCCAACGTCCTGACTTTC,CSVAPGRGANVLTF
TRBV29-1,TRBD1,.,TRBJ1-5,TGCAGCGTTCGGGACAGTAATCAGCCCCAGCATTTT,CSVRDSNQPQHF
TRBV6-5,TRBD2,.,TRBJ2-7,TGTGCCAGCAGTAAAGAGACTAGCGGGGGGTACGAGCAGTACTTC,CASSKETSGGYEQYF
TRBV19,.,.,TRBJ1-5,TGTGCCAGTACAGGGGCCCTCCAGCCCCAGCATTTT,CASTGALQPQHF
TRBV2,.,few,TRBJ2-7,TGTGCCAGCAGTGTAACCAGCGCTCTCTCCTACGAGCAGTACTTC,CASSVTSALSYEQYF
TRBV29-1,.,.,TRBJ1-1,TGCAGCGTTGAAAGGAAATTGAACACTGAAGCTTTCTTT,CSVERKLNTEAFF
TRBV6-5,.,.,TRBJ1-1,TGTGCCAGCAGTTACGAGGGCGGAGTAACTGAAGCTTTCTTT,CASSYEGGVTEAFF
TRBV7-9,.,.,TRBJ2-5,TGTGCCAGCAGCTTGGTGTCGGAGACCCAGTACTTC,CASSLVSETQYF
TRBV7-8,.,few,TRBJ1-2,TGTGCCAGCAGCTTAGCGGGAGCCAGGGGACTTTCTGGCTACACCTTC,CASSLAGARGLSGYTF
TRBV29-1,.,few,TRBJ1-2,TGCAGCGTTGGCAGAGCTAACTATGGCTACACCTTC,CSVGRANYGYTF
TRBV29-1,.,many,TRBJ2-2,TGCAGCGTTAAGACCGTGGGACAGAACACCGGGGAGCTGTTTTTT,CSVKTVGQNTGELFF
TRBV5-4,.,once,TRBJ2-5,TGTGCCAGCAGCTTGCCCAATGGGGAGACCCAGTACTTC,CASSLPNGETQYF
TRBV7-9,TRBD2,.,TRBJ2-1,TGTGCCAGCAGCACTAGACTAGCGGGGATAGAGAATGAGCAGTTCTTC,CASSTRLAGIENEQFF
TRBV29-1,TRBD1,.,TRBJ1-4,TGCAGCGCGAGACAGGGAAGAGGTGAAAAACTGTTTTTT,CSARQGRGEKLFF
TRBV5-1,TRBD1,.,TRBJ2-7,TGCGCCAGCAGCTTCTGGAGGGGACAGGGTCACGAGCAGTACTTC,CASSFWRGQGHEQYF
TRBV18,.,few,TRBJ2-1,TGTGCCAGCTCACCACCTAGCGGTTACAATGAGCAGTTCTTC,CASSPPSGYNEQFF
TRBV29-1,TRBD1,.,TRBJ2-7,TGCAGCGTTTGCTCCCAACAGGGGGGCTACGAGCAGTACTTC,CSVCSQQGGYEQYF
TRBV29-1,.,few,TRBJ2-7,TGCAGCGTTGAAAGTGGCCAGGGATACGAGCAGTACTTC,CSVESGQGYEQYF
TRBV7-2,TRBD1,.,TRBJ2-7,TGTGCCAGCAGCCCCGACAGGGTCTCCTACGAGCAGTACTTC,CASSPDRVSYEQYF
TRBV7-6,.,few,TRBJ2-5,TGTGCCAGCAGCTTATTACAGCCCGTCGGGAACCCTATCGAGACCCAGTACTTC,CASSLLQPVGNPIETQYF
TRBV30,TRBD1,once,TRBJ1-1,TGTGCCTGGACCCCTCGAGATCGATGGACAGGTGAAGCTTTCTTT,CAWTPRDRWTGEAFF
TRBV30,TRBD1,.,TRBJ2-7,TGTGCCTGGAGCCAGGCCGGGCAGGGGGCTCGGAGGGAGCAGTACTTC,CAWSQAGQGARREQYF
TRBV5-1,.,.,TRBJ1-2,TGCGCCAGCAGCTTGGGGACTGGGGCTGACTATGGCTACACCTTC,CASSLGTGADYGYTF
TRBV27,.,.,TRBJ2-1,TGTGCCAGCAGTCCGAGACTACAGTACAATGAGCAGTTCTTC,CASSPRLQYNEQFF
TRBV19,.,.,TRBJ2-5,TGTGCCAGTAGTCCCCGGAGGACCCAAGAGACCCAGTACTTC,CASSPRRTQETQYF
TRBV7-9,.,few,TRBJ2-3,TGTGCCAGCAGCTGGATAGGGACGGATACGCAGTATTTT,CASSWIGTDTQYF
TRBV30,.,.,TRBJ2-1,TGTGCCTGGACCGGAGAGCGGTCCTACAATGAGCAGTTCTTC,CAWTGERSYNEQFF
TRBV18,TRBD1,.,TRBJ1-2,TGTGCCAGCTCAGTTGGACAGGGGGATGGCTACACCTTC,CASSVGQGDGYTF
TRBV20-1,.,.,TRBJ1-2,TGCAGTGCTACAGGGAAACGCTACACCTTC,CSATGKRYTF
TRBV30,.,.,TRBJ1-1,TGTGCCTGGAGGGGGAAGGACAGCTTGAACACTGAAGCTTTCTTT,CAWRGKDSLNTEAFF
TRBV5-1,.,many,TRBJ1-4,TGCGCCAGCAGCTTGGAGAGGAGGAGTGAAAAACTGTTTTTT,CASSLERRSEKLFF
TRBV7-9,TRBD1,once,TRBJ2-5,TGTGCCAGCACCCGATCCGGGACAGGACAAGAGACCCAGTACTTC,CASTRSGTGQETQYF
TRBV5-1,.,.,TRBJ1-1,TGCGCCAGCACCCCGGGACGGAACACTGAAGCTTTCTTT,CASTPGRNTEAFF
TRBV9,.,.,TRBJ2-5,TGTGCCAGCAGCATCGGACAGATGGAGACCCAGTACTTC,CASSIGQMETQYF
TRBV13,TRBD2,.,TRBJ2-3,TGTGCCAGCAGCCCCAAATTCAGCGGGGGCGCCGCTGGTACGCAGTATTTT,CASSPKFSGGAAGTQYF
TRBV4-1,.,.,TRBJ2-5,TGCGCCAGCAGCCAAGAGACCCAGTACTTC,CASSQETQYF
TRBV5-1,TRBD2,.,TRBJ2-7,TGCGCCAGCAGCCACGCGGGACTAGCGGGGGCGTCGGCCTACGAGCAGTACTTC,CASSHAGLAGASAYEQYF
TRBV25-1,TRBD1,once,TRBJ1-4,TGTGCCAGCAGTGATCTGACAGGGACTTTCGAAAAACTGTTTTTT,CASSDLTGTFEKLFF
TRBV19,.,.,TRBJ2-7,TGTGCCACTTCGAGCCACACCAGGACCTCCTACGAGCAGTACTTC,CATSSHTRTSYEQYF
TRBV2,.,.,TRBJ1-1,TGTGCCAGCGGAGCCGCCCCCACCAACACTGAAGCTTTCTTT,CASGAAPTNTEAFF
TRBV11-2,TRBD1,few,TRBJ1-1,TGTGCCAGCAGTCGACAGGGTGACACTGAAGCTTTCTTT,CASSRQGDTEAFF
TRBV7-9,.,.,TRBJ1-1,TGTGCCAGCAGCCTTCTCCCCGAAGCTTTCTTT,CASSLLPEAFF
TRBV29-1,.,.,TRBJ2-1,TGCAGCGTTGGGGCTGGTTACAATGAGCAGTTCTTC,CSVGAGYNEQFF
TRBV6-5,.,.,TRBJ2-1,TGTGCCAGCATGTACGGGGGAGGCTCCTACAATGAGCAGTTCTTC,CASMYGGGSYNEQFF